This T cell receptor (beta chain) was captured by sequencing in a study of shared clonotypes between healthy human individuals. Germline assignment: CDR1 SGHRS and CDR2 YFSETQ. V dropped 5 bases and J dropped 8; count of bases not matched to a gene: 5. This CDR3 is 13 amino acids long. Evenly divided among several immunoSEQ plates was the genomic DNA of each subset. TCRdb keeps only in-frame clones here, not all; method: immunoSEQ multiplex PCR. The sample lists 2 million to 3 million clones; approximately 94% were seen once. V gene TRBV5-1 combines with J gene TRBJ2-1, with TRBD2 matching 9 bases. Sequenced sample: naive CD4+ T cells sorted from blood. The subset is: CD45RA+ positively selected. The source of this sequence is a man younger than 35 in good health. The CDR3 sequence is CASSASGNYEQFF. Written as DNA, the CDR3 is TGCGCCAGCAGTGCTAGCGGGAATTATGAGCAGTTCTTC.